This TCR beta chain was identified in a study of T cell responses to AZD1222 COVID-19 vaccine. Study conclusions and caveats: The donor group comprised mostly white British people and more females; the analysis possibly underestimated clonal diversity. Seropositive status at baseline applied to only six AZD1222 recipients.

Only one count was recorded for this clone. Its antigen is currently unknown. Trimming removed 6 bases from V and 6 bases from J; junction bases left unmatched: 9. Germline CDR1 is SNHLY and CDR2 is FYNNEI. The CDR3 contains 15 residues. Data came from immunoSEQ multiplex PCR; TCRdb stores just in-frame clones and leaves some out. The sample holds 60,000 to 90,000 clones; over 65% are singletons and the top ten take 25% to 30%. The specimen was peripheral blood, collected 28 days after the second dose of the MenACWY control vaccine. The TCR was taken from an adult who received the MenACWY meningococcal vaccine as a control. J is TRBJ2-1 and V is TRBV2; the match to TRBD1 covers 9 bases. In DNA, the CDR3 is TGTGCCAGCAGGGACGGGACAGGGTCGGGCAATGAGCAGTTCTTC. Protein sequence: CASRDGTGSGNEQFF. The whole variable domain, filled in from reference TRBV2 and TRBJ2-1, reads EPEVTQTPSHQVTQMGQEVILRCVPISNHLYFYWYRQILGQKVEFLVSFYNNEISEKSEIFDDQFSVERPDGSNFTLKIRSTKLEDSAMYFCASRDGTGSGNEQFFGPGTRLTVL.